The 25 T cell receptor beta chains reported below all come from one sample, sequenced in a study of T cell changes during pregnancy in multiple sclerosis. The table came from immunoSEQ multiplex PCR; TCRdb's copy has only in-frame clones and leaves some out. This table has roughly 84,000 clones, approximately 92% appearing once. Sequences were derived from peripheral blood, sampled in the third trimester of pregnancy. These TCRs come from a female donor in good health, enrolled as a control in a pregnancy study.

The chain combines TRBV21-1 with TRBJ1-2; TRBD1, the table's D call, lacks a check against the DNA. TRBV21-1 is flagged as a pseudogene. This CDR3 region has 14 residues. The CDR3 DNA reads TGTGCCAGCAGCACTGCCACAGGGGGCGACGGCTACACCTTC. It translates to CASSTATGGDGYTF.

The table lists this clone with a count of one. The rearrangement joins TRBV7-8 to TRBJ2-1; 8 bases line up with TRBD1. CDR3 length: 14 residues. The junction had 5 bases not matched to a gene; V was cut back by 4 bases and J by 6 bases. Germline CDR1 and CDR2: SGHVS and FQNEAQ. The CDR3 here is CASSSRQGPNEQFF. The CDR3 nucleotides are TGTGCCAGCAGCTCCCGACAGGGGCCCAATGAGCAGTTCTTC.

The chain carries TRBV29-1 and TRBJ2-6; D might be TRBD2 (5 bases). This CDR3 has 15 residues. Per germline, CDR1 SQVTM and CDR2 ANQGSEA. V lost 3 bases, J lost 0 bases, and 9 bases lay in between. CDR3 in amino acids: CSVEAGDSGANVLTF. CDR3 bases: TGCAGCGTTGAGGCGGGCGACTCTGGGGCCAACGTCCTGACTTTC. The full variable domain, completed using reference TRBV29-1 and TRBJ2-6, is SAVISQKPSRDICQRGTSLTIQCQVDSQVTMMFWYRQQPGQSLTLIATANQGSEATYESGFVIDKFPISRPNLTFSTLTVSNMSPEDSSIYLCSVEAGDSGANVLTFGAGSRLTVL.

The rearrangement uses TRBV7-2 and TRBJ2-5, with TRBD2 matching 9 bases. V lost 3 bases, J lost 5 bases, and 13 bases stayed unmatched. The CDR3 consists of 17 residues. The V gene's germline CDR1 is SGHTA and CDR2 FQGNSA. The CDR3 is CASSLGSGGPTWETQYF. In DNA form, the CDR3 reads TGTGCCAGCAGCTTGGGTAGCGGGGGCCCCACATGGGAGACCCAGTACTTC.

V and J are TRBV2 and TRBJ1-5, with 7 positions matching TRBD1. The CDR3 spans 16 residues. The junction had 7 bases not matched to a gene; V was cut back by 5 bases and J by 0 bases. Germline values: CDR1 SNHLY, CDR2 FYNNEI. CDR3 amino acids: CASSTWTGVSNQPQHF. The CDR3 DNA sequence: TGTGCCAGCAGTACCTGGACAGGCGTTAGCAATCAGCCCCAGCATTTT. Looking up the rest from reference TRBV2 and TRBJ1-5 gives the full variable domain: EPEVTQTPSHQVTQMGQEVILRCVPISNHLYFYWYRQILGQKVEFLVSFYNNEISEKSEIFDDQFSVERPDGSNFTLKIRSTKLEDSAMYFCASSTWTGVSNQPQHFGDGTRLSIL.

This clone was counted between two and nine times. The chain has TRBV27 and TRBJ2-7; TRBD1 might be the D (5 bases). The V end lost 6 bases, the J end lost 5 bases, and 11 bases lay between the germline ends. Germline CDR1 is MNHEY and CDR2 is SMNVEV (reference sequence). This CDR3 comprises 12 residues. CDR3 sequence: CASSLSGNEQYF. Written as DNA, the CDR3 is TGTGCCAGCAGCCTATCAGGGAACGAGCAGTACTTC.

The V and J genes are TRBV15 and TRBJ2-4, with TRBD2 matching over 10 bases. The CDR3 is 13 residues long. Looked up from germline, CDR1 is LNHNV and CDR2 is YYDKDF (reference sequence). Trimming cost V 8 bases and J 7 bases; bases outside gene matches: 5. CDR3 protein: CATEASGSNIQYF. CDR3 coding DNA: TGTGCCACCGAGGCTAGCGGGAGTAACATTCAGTACTTC.

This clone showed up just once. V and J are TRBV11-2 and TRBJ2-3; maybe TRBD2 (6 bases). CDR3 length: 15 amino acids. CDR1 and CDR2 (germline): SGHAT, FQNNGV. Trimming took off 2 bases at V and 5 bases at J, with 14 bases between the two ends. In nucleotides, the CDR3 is TGTGCCAGCAGCTTAAGTTCTGGGGGAGGAGATACGCAGTATTTT. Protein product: CASSLSSGGGDTQYF.

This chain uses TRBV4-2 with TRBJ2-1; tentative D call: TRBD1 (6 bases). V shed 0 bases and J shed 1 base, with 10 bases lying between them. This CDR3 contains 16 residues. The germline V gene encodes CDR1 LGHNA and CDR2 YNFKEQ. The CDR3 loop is CASSQEGTGSYNEQFF. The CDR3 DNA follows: TGTGCCAGCAGCCAAGAAGGTACAGGGTCCTACAATGAGCAGTTCTTC.

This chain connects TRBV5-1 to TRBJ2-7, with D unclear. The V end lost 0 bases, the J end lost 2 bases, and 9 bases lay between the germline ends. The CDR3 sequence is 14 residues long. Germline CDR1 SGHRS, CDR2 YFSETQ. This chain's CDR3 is CASSLDSLAYEQYF. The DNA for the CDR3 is TGCGCCAGCAGCTTGGACAGTTTAGCCTACGAGCAGTACTTC.

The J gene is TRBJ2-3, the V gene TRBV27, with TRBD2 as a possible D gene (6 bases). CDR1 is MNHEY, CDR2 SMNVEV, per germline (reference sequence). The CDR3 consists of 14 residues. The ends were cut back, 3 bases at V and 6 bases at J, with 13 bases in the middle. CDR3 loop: CASSFGTYGDTQYF. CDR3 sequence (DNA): TGTGCCAGCAGTTTCGGGACTTACGGGGATACGCAGTATTTT.

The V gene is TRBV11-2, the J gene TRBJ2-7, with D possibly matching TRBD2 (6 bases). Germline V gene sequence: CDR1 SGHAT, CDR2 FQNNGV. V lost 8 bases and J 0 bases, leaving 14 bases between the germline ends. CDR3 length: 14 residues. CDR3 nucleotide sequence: TGTGCCAGCGGGCGGGGAGCATTCTCCTACGAGCAGTACTTC. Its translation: CASGRGAFSYEQYF.

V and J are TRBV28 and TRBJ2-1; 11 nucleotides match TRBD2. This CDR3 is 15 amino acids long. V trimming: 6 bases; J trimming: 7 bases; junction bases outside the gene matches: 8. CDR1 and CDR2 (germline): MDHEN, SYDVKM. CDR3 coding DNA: TGTGCCAGCAGCACACTAGCGGGAGACGGGAATGAGCAGTTCTTC. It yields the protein CASSTLAGDGNEQFF.

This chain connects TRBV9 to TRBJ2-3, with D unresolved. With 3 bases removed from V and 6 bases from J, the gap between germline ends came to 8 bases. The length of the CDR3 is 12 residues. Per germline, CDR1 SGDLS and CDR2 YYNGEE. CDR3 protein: CASSGESDTQYF. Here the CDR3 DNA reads TGTGCCAGCAGCGGAGAGTCTGATACGCAGTATTTT.

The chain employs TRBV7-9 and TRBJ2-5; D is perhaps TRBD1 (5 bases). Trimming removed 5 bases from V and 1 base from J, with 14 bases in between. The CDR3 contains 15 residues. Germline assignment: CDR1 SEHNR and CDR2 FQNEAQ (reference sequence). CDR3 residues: CASSTLTDPQETQYF. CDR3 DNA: TGTGCCAGCAGCACTTTGACAGACCCCCAAGAGACCCAGTACTTC.

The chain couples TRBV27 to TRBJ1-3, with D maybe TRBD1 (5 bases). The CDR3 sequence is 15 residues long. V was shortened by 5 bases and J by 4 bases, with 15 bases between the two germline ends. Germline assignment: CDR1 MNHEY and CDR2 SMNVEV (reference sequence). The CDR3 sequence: CASSLDPWGGNTIYF. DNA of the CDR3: TGTGCCAGCAGTCTGGACCCCTGGGGCGGAAACACCATATATTTT.

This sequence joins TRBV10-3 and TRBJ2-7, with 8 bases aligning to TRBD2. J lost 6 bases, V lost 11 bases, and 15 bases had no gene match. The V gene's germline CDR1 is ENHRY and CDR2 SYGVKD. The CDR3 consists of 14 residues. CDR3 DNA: TGTGCCTCTAAGCGGGCAGCGGGAGTGGGCGAGCAGTACTTC. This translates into CASKRAAGVGEQYF.

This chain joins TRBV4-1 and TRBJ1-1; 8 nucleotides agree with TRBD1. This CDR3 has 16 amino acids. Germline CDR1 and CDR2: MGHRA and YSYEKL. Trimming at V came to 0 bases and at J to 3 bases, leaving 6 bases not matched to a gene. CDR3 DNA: TGCGCCAGCAGCCAAGAACAGACAGGGGCGTACACTGAAGCTTTCTTT. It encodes CASSQEQTGAYTEAFF.

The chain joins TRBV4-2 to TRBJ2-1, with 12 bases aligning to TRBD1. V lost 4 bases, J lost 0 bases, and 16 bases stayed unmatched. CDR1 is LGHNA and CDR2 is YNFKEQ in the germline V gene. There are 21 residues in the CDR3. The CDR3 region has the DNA TGTGCCAGCAGCCCTAGGGGAGGGGACAGGGGGCGACCTCGCTCCTACAATGAGCAGTTCTTC. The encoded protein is CASSPRGGDRGRPRSYNEQFF.

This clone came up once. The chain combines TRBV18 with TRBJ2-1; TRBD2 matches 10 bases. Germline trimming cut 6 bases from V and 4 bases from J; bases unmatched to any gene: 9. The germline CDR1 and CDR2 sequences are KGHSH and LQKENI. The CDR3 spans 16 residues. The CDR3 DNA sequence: TGTGCCAGCTCCCCCTGGACTAGCGGAGAGTACAATGAGCAGTTCTTC. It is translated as CASSPWTSGEYNEQFF.

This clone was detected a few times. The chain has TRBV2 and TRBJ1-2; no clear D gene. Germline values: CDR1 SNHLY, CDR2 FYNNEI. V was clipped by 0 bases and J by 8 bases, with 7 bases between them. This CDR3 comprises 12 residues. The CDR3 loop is CASSEAVGGYTF. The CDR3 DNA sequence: TGTGCCAGCAGTGAAGCGGTGGGCGGCTACACCTTC.

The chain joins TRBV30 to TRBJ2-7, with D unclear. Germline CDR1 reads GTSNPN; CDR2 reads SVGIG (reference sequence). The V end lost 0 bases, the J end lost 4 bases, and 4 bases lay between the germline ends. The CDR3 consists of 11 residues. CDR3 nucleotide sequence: TGTGCCTGGAGTGTACAGTACGAGCAGTACTTC. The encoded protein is CAWSVQYEQYF.

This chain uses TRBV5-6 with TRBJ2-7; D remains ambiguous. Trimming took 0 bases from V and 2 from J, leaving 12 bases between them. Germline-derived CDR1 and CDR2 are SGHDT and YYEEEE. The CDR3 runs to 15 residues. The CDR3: CASSLAARSAYEQYF. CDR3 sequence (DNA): TGTGCCAGCAGCTTGGCCGCCCGGTCCGCCTACGAGCAGTACTTC.

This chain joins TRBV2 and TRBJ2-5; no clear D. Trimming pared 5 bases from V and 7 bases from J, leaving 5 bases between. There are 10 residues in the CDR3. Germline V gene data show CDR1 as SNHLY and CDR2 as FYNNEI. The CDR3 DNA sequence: TGTGCCAGCAGTCGGGTGACCCAGTACTTC. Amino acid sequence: CASSRVTQYF.

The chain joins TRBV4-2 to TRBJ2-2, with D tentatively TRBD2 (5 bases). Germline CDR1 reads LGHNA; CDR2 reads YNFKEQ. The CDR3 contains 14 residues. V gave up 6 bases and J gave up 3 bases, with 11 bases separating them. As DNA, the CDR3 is TGTGCCAGCAGTCCCGACGGGGACACCGGGGAGCTGTTTTTT. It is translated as CASSPDGDTGELFF.